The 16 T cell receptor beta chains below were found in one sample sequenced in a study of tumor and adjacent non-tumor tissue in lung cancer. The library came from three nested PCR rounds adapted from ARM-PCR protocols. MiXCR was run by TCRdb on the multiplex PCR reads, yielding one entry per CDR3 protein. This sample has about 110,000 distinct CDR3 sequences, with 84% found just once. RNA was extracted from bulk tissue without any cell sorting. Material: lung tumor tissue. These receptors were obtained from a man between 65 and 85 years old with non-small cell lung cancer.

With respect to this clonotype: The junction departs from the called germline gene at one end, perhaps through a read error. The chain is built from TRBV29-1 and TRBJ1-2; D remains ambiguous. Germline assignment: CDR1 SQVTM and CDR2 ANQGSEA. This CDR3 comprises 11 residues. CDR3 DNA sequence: TGTAGCGGGCAACGGGGAGTTGGCTACACCTTC. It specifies CSGQRGVGYTF. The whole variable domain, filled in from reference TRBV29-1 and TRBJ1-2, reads SAVISQKPSRDICQRGTSLTIQCQVDSQVTMMFWYRQQPGQSLTLIATANQGSEATYESGFVIDKFPISRPNLTFSTLTVSNMSPEDSSIYLCSGQRGVGYTFGSGTRLTVV.

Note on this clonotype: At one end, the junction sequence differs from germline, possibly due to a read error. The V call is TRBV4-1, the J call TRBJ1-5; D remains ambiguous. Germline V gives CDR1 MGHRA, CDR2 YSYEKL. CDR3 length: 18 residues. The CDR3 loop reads CASSHLPGRLYGNQPQHF. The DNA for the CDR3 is TGCGCCAGCAGCCACCTTCCAGGCAGACTCTATGGCAATCAACCCCAGCATTTT.

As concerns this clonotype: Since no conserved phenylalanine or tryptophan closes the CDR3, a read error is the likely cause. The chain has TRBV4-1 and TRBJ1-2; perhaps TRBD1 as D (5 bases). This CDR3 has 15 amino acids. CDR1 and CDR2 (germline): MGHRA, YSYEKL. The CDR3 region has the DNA TGCGCCAGCAGCCAAGAAGGCGGGGGTTTCTATGACTACACCTCC. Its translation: CASSQEGGGFYDYTS.

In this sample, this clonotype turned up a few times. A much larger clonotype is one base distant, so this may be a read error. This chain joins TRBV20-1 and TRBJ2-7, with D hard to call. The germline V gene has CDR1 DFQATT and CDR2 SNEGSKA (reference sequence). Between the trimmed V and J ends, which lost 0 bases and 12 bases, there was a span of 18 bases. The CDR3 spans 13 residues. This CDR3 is CSARDEALGGSYF. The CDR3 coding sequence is TGCAGTGCTAGAGATGAAGCATTGGGCGGTTCGTACTTC.

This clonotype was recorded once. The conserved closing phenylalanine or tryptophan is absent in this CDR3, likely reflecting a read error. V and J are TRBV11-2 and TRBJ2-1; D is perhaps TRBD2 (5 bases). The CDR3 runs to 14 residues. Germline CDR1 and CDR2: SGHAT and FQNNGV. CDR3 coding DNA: TGTGCCATCAGCTTAGCGAGAGAGTACAATGAGCAGTTCTCC. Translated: CAISLAREYNEQFS.

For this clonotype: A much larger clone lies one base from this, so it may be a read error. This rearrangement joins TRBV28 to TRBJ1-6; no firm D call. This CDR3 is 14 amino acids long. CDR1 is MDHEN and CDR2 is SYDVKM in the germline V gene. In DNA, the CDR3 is TGTGCCGGCAGTTTTATTCTCGGGAATTCACCCCTCCACTTT. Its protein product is CAGSFILGNSPLHF.

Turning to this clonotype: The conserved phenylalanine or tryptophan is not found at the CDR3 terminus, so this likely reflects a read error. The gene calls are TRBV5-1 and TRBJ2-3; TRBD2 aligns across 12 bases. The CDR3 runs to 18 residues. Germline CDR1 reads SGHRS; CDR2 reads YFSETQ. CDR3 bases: TGCGCCAGCAGCCTACCGGGGCTAGCGGGGGGGCCAGGAGATATGCAGTATTCT. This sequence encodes CASSLPGLAGGPGDMQYS.

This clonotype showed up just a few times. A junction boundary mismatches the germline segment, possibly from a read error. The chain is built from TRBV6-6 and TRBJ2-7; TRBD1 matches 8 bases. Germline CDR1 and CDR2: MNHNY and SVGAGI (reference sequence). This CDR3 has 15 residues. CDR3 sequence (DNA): TGTGCCAGCGAACACCCAGGGGGCGCTTCCTACGAGCAATACTTC. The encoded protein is CASEHPGGASYEQYF.

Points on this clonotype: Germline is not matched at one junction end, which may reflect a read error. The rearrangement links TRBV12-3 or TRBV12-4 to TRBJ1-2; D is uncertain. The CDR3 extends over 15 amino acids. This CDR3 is CASNLLTGFGYGFTF. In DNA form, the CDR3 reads TGTGCCAGCAATTTATTGACCGGGTTTGGCTATGGTTTCACCTTC.

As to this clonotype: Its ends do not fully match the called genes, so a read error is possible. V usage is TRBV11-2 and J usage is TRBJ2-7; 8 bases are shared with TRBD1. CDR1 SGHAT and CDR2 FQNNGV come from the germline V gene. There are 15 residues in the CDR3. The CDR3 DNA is TGTGTCAGCAGCTTAGATCAGGGGGCCCCCTACGAGAAATACTTC. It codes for CVSSLDQGAPYEKYF.

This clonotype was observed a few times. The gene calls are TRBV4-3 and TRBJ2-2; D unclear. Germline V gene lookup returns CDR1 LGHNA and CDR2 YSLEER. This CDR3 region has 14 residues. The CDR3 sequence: CISSQSTNTGELFF. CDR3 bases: TGCATCAGCAGCCAATCGACCAACACCGGGGAGCTGTTTTTT.

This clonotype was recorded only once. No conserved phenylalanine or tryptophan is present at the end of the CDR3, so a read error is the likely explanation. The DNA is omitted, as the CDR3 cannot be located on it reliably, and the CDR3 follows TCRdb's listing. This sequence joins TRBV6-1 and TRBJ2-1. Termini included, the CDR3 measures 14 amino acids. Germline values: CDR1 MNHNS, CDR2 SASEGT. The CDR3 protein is CASSGARELDEQLL.

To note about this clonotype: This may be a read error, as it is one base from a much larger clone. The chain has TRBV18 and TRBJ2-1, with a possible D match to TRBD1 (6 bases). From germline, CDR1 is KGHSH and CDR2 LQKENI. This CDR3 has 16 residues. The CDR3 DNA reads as TGTTCCAGCTCACCAGTTTCGAGACAGGACTACAATGAGCAGTTCTTC. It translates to CSSSPVSRQDYNEQFF.

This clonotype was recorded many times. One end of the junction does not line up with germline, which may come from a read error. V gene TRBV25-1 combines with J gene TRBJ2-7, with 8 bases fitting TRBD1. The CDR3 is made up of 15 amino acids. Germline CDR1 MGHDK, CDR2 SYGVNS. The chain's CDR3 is CASSEPPRQGRSVSF. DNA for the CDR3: TGTGCCAGCAGTGAACCCCCTCGACAGGGGAGGTCCGTTAGCTTC.

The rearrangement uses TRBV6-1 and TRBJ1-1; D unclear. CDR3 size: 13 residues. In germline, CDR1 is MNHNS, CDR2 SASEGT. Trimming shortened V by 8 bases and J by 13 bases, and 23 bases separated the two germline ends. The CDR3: CASVIDGPSAVFF. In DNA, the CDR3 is TGTGCCAGCGTAATTGACGGGCCCTCGGCAGTTTTCTTT.

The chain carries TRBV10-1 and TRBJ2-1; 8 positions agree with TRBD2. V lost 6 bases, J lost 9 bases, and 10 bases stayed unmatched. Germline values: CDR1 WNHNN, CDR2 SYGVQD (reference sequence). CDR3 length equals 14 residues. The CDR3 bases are TGCGCCAGCAGCCCTCTCCGGGAGGGCTTTGAGCAGTTCTTC. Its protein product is CASSPLREGFEQFF.